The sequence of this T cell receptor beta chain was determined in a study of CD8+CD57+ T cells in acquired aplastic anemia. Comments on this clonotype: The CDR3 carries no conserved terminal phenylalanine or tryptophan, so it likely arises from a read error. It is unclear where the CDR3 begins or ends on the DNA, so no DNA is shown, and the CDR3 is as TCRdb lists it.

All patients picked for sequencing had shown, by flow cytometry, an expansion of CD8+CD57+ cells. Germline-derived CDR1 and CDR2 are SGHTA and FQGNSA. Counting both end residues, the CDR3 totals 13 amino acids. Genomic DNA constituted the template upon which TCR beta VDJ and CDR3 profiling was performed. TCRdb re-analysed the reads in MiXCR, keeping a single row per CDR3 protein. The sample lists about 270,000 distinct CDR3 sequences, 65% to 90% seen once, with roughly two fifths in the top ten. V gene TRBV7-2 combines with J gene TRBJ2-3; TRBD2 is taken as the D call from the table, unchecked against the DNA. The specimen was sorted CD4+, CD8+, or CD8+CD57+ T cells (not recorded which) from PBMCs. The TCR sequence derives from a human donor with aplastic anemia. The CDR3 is CASSLTELPLNEQ.